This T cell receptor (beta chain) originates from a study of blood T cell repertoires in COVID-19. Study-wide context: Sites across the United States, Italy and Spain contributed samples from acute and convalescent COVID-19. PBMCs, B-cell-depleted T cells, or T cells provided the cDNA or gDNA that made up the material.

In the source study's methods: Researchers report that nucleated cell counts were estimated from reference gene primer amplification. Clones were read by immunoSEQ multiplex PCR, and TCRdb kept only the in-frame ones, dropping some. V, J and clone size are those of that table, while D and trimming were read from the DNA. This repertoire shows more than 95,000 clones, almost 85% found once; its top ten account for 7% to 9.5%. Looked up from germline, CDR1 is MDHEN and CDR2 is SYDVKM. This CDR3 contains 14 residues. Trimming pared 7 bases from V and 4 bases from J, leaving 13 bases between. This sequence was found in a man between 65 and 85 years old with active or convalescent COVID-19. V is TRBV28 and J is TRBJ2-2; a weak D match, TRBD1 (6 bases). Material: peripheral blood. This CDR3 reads CASTGQITTGELFF. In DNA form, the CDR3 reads TGTGCCAGCACGGGACAAATCACCACCGGGGAGCTGTTTTTT.